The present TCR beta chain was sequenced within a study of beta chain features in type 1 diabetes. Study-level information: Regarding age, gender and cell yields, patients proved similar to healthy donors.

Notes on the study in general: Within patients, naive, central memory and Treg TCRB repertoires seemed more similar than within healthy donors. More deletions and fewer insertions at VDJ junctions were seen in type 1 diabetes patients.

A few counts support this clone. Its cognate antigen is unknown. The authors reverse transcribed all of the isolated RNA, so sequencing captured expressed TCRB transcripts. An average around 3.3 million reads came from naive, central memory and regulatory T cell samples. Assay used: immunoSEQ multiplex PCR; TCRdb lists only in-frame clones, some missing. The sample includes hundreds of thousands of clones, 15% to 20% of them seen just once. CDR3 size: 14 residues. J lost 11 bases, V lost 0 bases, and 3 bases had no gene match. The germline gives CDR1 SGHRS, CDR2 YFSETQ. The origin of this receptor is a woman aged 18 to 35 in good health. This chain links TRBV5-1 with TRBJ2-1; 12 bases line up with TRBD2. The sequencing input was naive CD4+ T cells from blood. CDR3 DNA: TGCGCCAGCAGCTTGGCTCTAGCGGGAGGGAAGCAGTTCTTC. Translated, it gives CASSLALAGGKQFF.